This TCR beta chain was found in a study of blood T cell repertoires in COVID-19. The CDR3 is 17 residues long. J lost 2 bases, V lost 0 bases, and 4 bases had no gene match. Germline V lookup: CDR1 MGHRA, CDR2 YSYEKL. Profiled with immunoSEQ multiplex PCR; TCRdb holds only in-frame clones, not every one. This sample has 250,000 to 300,000 clones, with 70% to 90% found just once. Sequenced material: peripheral blood. The TCR comes from a woman aged 30 to 39 who had recovered from COVID-19. The rearrangement links TRBV4-1 to TRBJ2-1, with 10 bases lining up with TRBD2. The CDR3 coding sequence is TGCGCCAGCAGCCAAGACCCGAGCGGGGGGGCCTACAATGAGCAGTTCTTC. This codes for CASSQDPSGGAYNEQFF.